What follows are 6 T cell receptor beta chains derived from one specimen sequenced in a study of shared clonotypes between healthy human individuals (dated by TCRdb to 2018 to 2021). The library came from the immunoSEQ multiplex PCR assay. The source is immuneACCESS, and TCRdb retained only in-frame sequences with V and J called. Part of the clones is not carried over; for the studies checked, unresolved V genes explain less than half of this, and the remainder is unexplained. For this sample the table gives 850,000 to 1,200,000 clones, of which roughly 75% were detected only once. The ten top clones hold about 1.5% of the sample. The specimen sequenced was memory CD4+ T cells sorted from blood. The meaning of the sample's cell subset or site label: CD45RA-negative fraction. The receptor set was obtained from a man aged 18 to 30 in good health.

This clone was counted a few times. V usage is TRBV10-1 and J usage is TRBJ2-5; TRBD1 is a possible D gene (6 bases). From germline, CDR1 is WNHNN and CDR2 SYGVQD (reference sequence). Trimming took 3 bases from V and 3 from J, leaving 11 bases between them. The CDR3 runs 14 residues. The CDR3 loop reads CASSEDRRKETQYF. The CDR3 bases are TGCGCCAGCAGTGAAGACAGGAGAAAAGAGACCCAGTACTTC.

This chain uses TRBV29-1 with TRBJ2-3, with 7 bases identical to TRBD1. This CDR3 is 12 amino acids long. V lost 5 bases, J lost 3 bases, and 2 bases stayed unmatched. CDR1 and CDR2 (germline): SQVTM, ANQGSEA. This CDR3 reads CSVWTGTDTQYF. The CDR3 DNA reads as TGCAGCGTTTGGACAGGTACAGATACGCAGTATTTT.

The gene calls are TRBV14 and TRBJ2-7, with unresolved D. Per germline, CDR1 SGHDN and CDR2 FVKESK. The CDR3 runs to 14 residues. V was pared by 6 bases and J by 5 bases, with 17 bases between. CDR3 amino acids: CASSATWIKDEQYF. In nucleotides, the CDR3 is TGTGCCAGCAGTGCAACATGGATTAAAGACGAGCAGTACTTC. Combining the CDR3 with reference TRBV14 and TRBJ2-7 gives the whole variable domain EAGVTQFPSHSVIEKGQTVTLRCDPISGHDNLYWYRRVMGKEIKFLLHFVKESKQDESGMPNNRFLAERTGGTYSTLKVQPAELEDSGVYFCASSATWIKDEQYFGPGTRLTVT.

The chain carries TRBV25-1 and TRBJ2-4; D unresolved. This CDR3 has 14 amino acids. Per the germline V gene, CDR1 is MGHDK and CDR2 is SYGVNS. The V end lost 4 bases, the J end lost 2 bases, and 9 bases lay between the germline ends. This CDR3 is CASSGVGTKNIQYF. The CDR3, as DNA: TGTGCCAGCAGTGGTGTAGGGACCAAAAACATTCAGTACTTC.

The CDR3, as DNA: TGTGCCAGCAGCAAGACTAGCGGGGGGTTCACAGATACGCAGTATTTT. It specifies CASSKTSGGFTDTQYF. The rearrangement links TRBV5-4 to TRBJ2-3, with 13 nucleotides matching TRBD2. Germline CDR1 SGHNT, CDR2 YYREEE (reference sequence). J lost 2 bases, V lost 4 bases, and 4 bases had no gene match. There are 16 residues in the CDR3.

V gene TRBV5-1 combines with J gene TRBJ2-2, with D possibly being TRBD1 or TRBD2 (5 bases each). Germline lookup yields CDR1 SGHRS and CDR2 YFSETQ. The CDR3 is 15 amino acids. Trimming took off 1 base at V and 4 bases at J, with 11 bases between the two ends. In nucleotides, the CDR3 is TGCGCCAGCAGCTTGCAGGGAGTAGGCACCGGGGAGCTGTTTTTT. Encoded protein: CASSLQGVGTGELFF.